This entry lists 10 T cell receptor beta chains sequenced from one sample in a study of cytomegalovirus exposure and HLA in healthy donors. Repertoires were generated with immunoSEQ multiplex PCR, while TCRdb's copy carries only in-frame clones and drops some. The sample contains 90,000 to 150,000 clones, roughly 90% of which appear only once. Sequenced input: PBMCs. All receptors derive from a woman aged 18-29 years in good health and CMV-seropositive.

The rearrangement links TRBV19 to TRBJ2-5; possible D gene TRBD2, 6 bases. Germline V gene sequence: CDR1 LNHDA, CDR2 SQIVND (reference sequence). Between the trimmed V and J ends, which lost 3 bases and 9 bases, there was a span of 17 bases. The CDR3 has 14 amino acids. The CDR3 DNA is TGTGCCAGTAGTATGGGGACTGGCTCATTAGCCCAGTACTTC. Residues: CASSMGTGSLAQYF.

The chain joins TRBV6-1 to TRBJ2-3, with D possibly matching TRBD2 (6 bases). The germline V gene has CDR1 MNHNS and CDR2 SASEGT. Trimming removed 1 base from V and 4 bases from J, with 18 bases in between. This CDR3 comprises 17 residues. DNA for the CDR3: TGTGCCAGCAGTGAAGTTGGGGGGTGGGCAACCGCAGATACGCAGTATTTT. It translates to CASSEVGGWATADTQYF.

The rearrangement uses TRBV6-1 and TRBJ1-5; no reliable D call. The germline V gene encodes CDR1 MNHNS and CDR2 SASEGT. The CDR3 loop spans 15 amino acids. The V and J ends lost 3 bases and 0 bases respectively, with 9 bases between them. The CDR3 here is CASSDVTYSNQPQHF. CDR3 nucleotides: TGTGCCAGCAGTGATGTCACTTATAGCAATCAGCCCCAGCATTTT.

The chain has TRBV5-6 and TRBJ1-3; D remains ambiguous. V was pared by 4 bases and J by 3 bases, with 14 bases between. Germline assignment: CDR1 SGHDT and CDR2 YYEEEE. The CDR3 runs to 15 residues. The CDR3 coding sequence is TGTGCCAGCAGCCCTCCACGAACAAGTGGAAACACCATATATTTT. It encodes CASSPPRTSGNTIYF.

The rearrangement links TRBV7-4 to TRBJ2-6; TRBD2 matches at 9 bases. The CDR3 covers 22 residues. Losses at the gene ends were 2 bases for V and 3 bases for J; bases not matched to a gene: 20. Per the germline V gene, CDR1 is SGHVT and CDR2 is SQSDAQ. CDR3 DNA sequence: TGTGCCAGCAGCTTATCTCTTATATGGTCTCTAGCGGGGTTCTTTGGGGCCAACGTCCTGACTTTC. Residues: CASSLSLIWSLAGFFGANVLTF. The whole variable domain, filled in from reference TRBV7-4 and TRBJ2-6, reads GAGVSQSPRYKVAKRGRDVALRCDSISGHVTLYWYRQTLGQGSEVLTYSQSDAQRDKSGRPSGRFSAERPERSVSTLKIQRTEQGDSAVYLCASSLSLIWSLAGFFGANVLTFGAGSRLTVL.

The chain carries TRBV11-3 and TRBJ2-3, with 10 nucleotides matching TRBD2. The CDR3 is 17 residues long. The junction had 8 bases not matched to a gene; V was cut back by 4 bases and J by 1 base. Germline V gene sequence: CDR1 SGHNT, CDR2 YENEEA. CDR3 bases: TGTGCCAGCAGCTCAAGGTCTAGCGGGAGCCGCACAGATACGCAGTATTTT. Its protein product is CASSSRSSGSRTDTQYF.

The rearrangement links TRBV7-6 to TRBJ1-1; 7 bases fit TRBD1. In germline, CDR1 is SGHVS, CDR2 FNYEAQ. CDR3 length equals 15 residues. V was pared by 4 bases and J by 3 bases, with 8 bases of the junction left unmatched. Here the CDR3 reads CASSSDRVGHTEAFF. The CDR3 nucleotides read TGTGCCAGCAGCTCTGACAGGGTTGGGCACACTGAAGCTTTCTTT.

This chain uses TRBV11-2 with TRBJ2-7; TRBD1 aligns across 11 bases. Germline trimming cut 5 bases from V and 6 bases from J; bases unmatched to any gene: 6. Germline CDR1 and CDR2: SGHAT and FQNNGV. The CDR3 runs 14 residues. Here the CDR3 DNA reads TGTGCCAGCAGCCGCGGGACAGGGGGTCTCGAGCAGTACTTC. The encoded protein is CASSRGTGGLEQYF. Filled out from reference TRBV11-2 and TRBJ2-7, the complete variable domain reads EAGVAQSPRYKIIEKRQSVAFWCNPISGHATLYWYQQILGQGPKLLIQFQNNGVVDDSQLPKDRFSAERLKGVDSTLKIQPAKLEDSAVYLCASSRGTGGLEQYFGPGTRLTVT.

This clone was counted a single time. The rearrangement joins TRBV5-4 to TRBJ1-1, with D possibly being TRBD1 (5 bases). This CDR3 contains 14 residues. Germline lookup yields CDR1 SGHNT and CDR2 YYREEE (reference sequence). V gave up 4 bases and J gave up 0 bases, with 10 bases separating them. The CDR3 spells CASSQTEMNTEAFF. CDR3 sequence (DNA): TGTGCCAGCAGCCAGACAGAGATGAACACTGAAGCTTTCTTT.

In this sample, this clone turned up a few times. V is TRBV6-5 and J is TRBJ2-7; D not resolved. The CDR3 has 15 residues. V dropped 0 bases and J dropped 7 bases, with 16 bases sitting between them. Germline V gene data show CDR1 as MNHEY and CDR2 as SVGAGI. The CDR3, as DNA: TGTGCCAGCAGTTACTCGGGCTCCCCCCAGGTGGAGCAGTACTTC. As protein: CASSYSGSPQVEQYF.